What follows are 30 T cell receptor beta chains derived from one specimen sequenced in a study of CD8+CD57+ T cells in acquired aplastic anemia. Genomic DNA served as template for TCR beta VDJ and CDR3 profiling. TCRdb passed the reads through MiXCR, listing each CDR3 protein once. Of 260,000 or so distinct CDR3 sequences in the sample, approximately 45% were seen once. Previously, flow cytometry had revealed CD8+CD57+ cell expansion in the patients chosen for sequencing. The sample consisted of sorted CD4+, CD8+, or CD8+CD57+ T cells (not recorded which) from PBMCs. Receptors were obtained from a human donor with aplastic anemia.

This clonotype was observed a handful of times. The chain is built from TRBV27 and TRBJ1-1; D uncertain. Between the trimmed V and J ends, which lost 5 bases and 2 bases, there was a span of 12 bases. CDR3 length: 14 residues. CDR1 and CDR2 from the germline V gene are MNHEY and SMNVEV (reference sequence). The CDR3 coding sequence is TGTGCCAGCAGTCTCCGTAGAATCAACACTGAAGCTTTCTTT. This gives the protein CASSLRRINTEAFF.

Turning to this clonotype: A single base separates this from a much larger clone, so it may be a read error. J is TRBJ2-2 and V is TRBV7-9; 8 bases align to TRBD2. The CDR3 is 19 amino acids. The V and J ends lost 1 base and 3 bases, in that order; junction bases with no gene match: 13. Per the germline V gene, CDR1 is SEHNR and CDR2 is FQNEAQ (reference sequence). CDR3 DNA sequence: TGTGCCAGCAGCTTAGATGGAGCGGGAGCTCCTTTTCACACCGGGGAGCTGTTTTTT. Its translation: CASSLDGAGAPFHTGELFF.

Of note for this clonotype: The DNA is omitted, as the CDR3 cannot be located on it reliably, and the CDR3 follows TCRdb's listing. V usage is TRBV14 and J usage is TRBJ1-5. The CDR3 is made up of 19 amino acids, end residues included. Germline V gene lookup returns CDR1 SGHDN and CDR2 FVKESK. CDR3 region: CASSQEQLSRDPVLRARHF.

This clonotype was seen a handful of times. This sequence joins TRBV27 and TRBJ2-7; the D gene is possibly TRBD2 (6 bases). The CDR3 is 14 amino acids. Per the germline V gene, CDR1 is MNHEY and CDR2 is SMNVEV (reference sequence). With 6 bases removed from V and 5 bases from J, the gap between germline ends came to 17 bases. CDR3 bases: TGTGCCAGCAGCCTGACTAGAGTAGGACACGAGCAGTACTTC. Its protein product is CASSLTRVGHEQYF.

This clonotype was observed once. A much larger clone lies a single base off, so this may be a read error. V usage is TRBV6-6 and J usage is TRBJ2-7; 8 nucleotides match TRBD2. This CDR3 has 14 residues. The germline V gene encodes CDR1 MNHNY and CDR2 SVGAGI (reference sequence). V trimming: 6 bases; J trimming: 6 bases; junction bases outside the gene matches: 10. CDR3: CASRTTGLGGEQYF. CDR3 in DNA: TGTGCCAGCAGAACAACGGGACTAGGCGGCGAGCAGTACTTC.

A few counts support this clonotype. The J gene is TRBJ2-3, the V gene TRBV9; the match to TRBD1 covers 8 bases. The V gene's germline CDR1 is SGDLS and CDR2 YYNGEE. The CDR3 contains 14 residues. J gave up 4 bases and V 5 bases, and 6 bases lay outside the gene matches. The CDR3 nucleotides read TGTGCCAGCAGGCCCGGACAGGGCGCAGATACGCAGTATTTT. Protein product: CASRPGQGADTQYF.

As concerns this clonotype: A read error may account for a junction end that differs from germline. V is TRBV7-9 and J is TRBJ2-7; possibly TRBD2 for D (7 bases). Germline V gene sequence: CDR1 SEHNR, CDR2 FQNEAQ (reference sequence). The CDR3 has 16 amino acids. The CDR3 spells CASSQSRGHSTYEQYF. The CDR3 DNA follows: TGCGCCAGCAGCCAATCGCGGGGGCATAGTACCTACGAGCAGTACTTC.

Comment on this clonotype: A much larger clone lies a single base off, so this may be a read error. J is TRBJ2-1 and V is TRBV6-5; tentatively, D is TRBD1 (6 bases). Germline V CDR1 and CDR2: MNHEY, SVGAGI. The CDR3 sequence is 14 residues long. The CDR3 spells CASSYGGRSNERFF. The CDR3 nucleotides read TGTGCCAGCAGTTACGGGGGCAGATCCAATGAGCGGTTCTTC.

Concerning this clonotype itself: This may come from a read error, since a much larger clone is one base off. The gene calls are TRBV20-1 and TRBJ1-2, with D hard to call. The CDR3 covers 14 residues. Trimming pared 2 bases from V and 8 bases from J, leaving 18 bases between. The germline V gene has CDR1 DFQATT and CDR2 SNEGSKA (reference sequence). CDR3 protein: CSARQWLLRGGYTF. DNA for the CDR3: TGCAGTGCTAGACAATGGCTTCTCAGAGGGGGCTACACCTTC.

This clonotype was seen repeatedly, ten times or more. The chain combines TRBV6-1 with TRBJ1-6; TRBD1 might be the D (6 bases). There are 18 residues in the CDR3. V gave up 4 bases and J gave up 11 bases, with 27 bases separating them. In germline, CDR1 is MNHNS, CDR2 SASEGT. CDR3 loop: CASSVPPGQGPGGTPLHF. The CDR3 DNA sequence: TGTGCCAGCAGTGTCCCCCCGGGGCAGGGGCCCGGGGGAACACCCCTCCACTTT.

This clonotype was seen at least ten times. V gene TRBV7-9 combines with J gene TRBJ2-7; 8 bases align to TRBD1. Germline V gene lookup returns CDR1 SEHNR and CDR2 FQNEAQ (reference sequence). The CDR3 runs 13 residues. V shed 7 bases, J shed 3 bases, and the junction held 5 bases outside the gene matches. In DNA form, the CDR3 reads TGTGCCAGCACCGACAGGGGCGACTACGAGCAGTACTTC. The encoded protein is CASTDRGDYEQYF.

CDR3 in DNA: TGCGCCAGCAGCCATACCACGTACCGGGACCGAGCCTACGAGCAGTACTTC. Residues: CASSHTTYRDRAYEQYF. The chain uses TRBV5-1 and TRBJ2-7; perhaps D is TRBD1 or TRBD2 (5 bases each). This CDR3 region has 17 residues. V was pared by 4 bases and J by 2 bases, with 22 bases between. CDR1 and CDR2 (germline): SGHRS, YFSETQ.

This clonotype came up many times. The V and J genes are TRBV7-8 and TRBJ1-5, with 7 bases lining up with TRBD1. This CDR3 has 21 amino acids. CDR1 is SGHVS, CDR2 FQNEAQ, per germline. Unmatched junction bases numbered 22, after V lost 1 base and J lost 4 bases. The CDR3 is CASSLGLRGLSRNLRNQPQHF. The CDR3 nucleotides are TGTGCCAGCAGCTTAGGTTTGAGGGGGCTAAGCAGAAACCTAAGGAATCAGCCCCAGCATTTT.

The genes are TRBV20-1 and TRBJ2-7; D is perhaps TRBD1 (8 bases). With 3 bases removed from V and 2 bases from J, the gap between germline ends came to 11 bases. The CDR3 has 13 amino acids. Germline V gene sequence: CDR1 DFQATT, CDR2 SNEGSKA (reference sequence). The CDR3 spells CSASTGGAYEQYF. In DNA form, the CDR3 reads TGCAGTGCTAGTACAGGGGGGGCCTACGAGCAGTACTTC.

This clonotype was counted at least ten times. Germline is not matched at one junction end, which may reflect a read error. J is TRBJ1-2 and V is TRBV6-6; D uncertain. The CDR3 totals 10 residues. Germline values: CDR1 MNHNY, CDR2 SVGAGI (reference sequence). CDR3 sequence reads: CASRNKRVIF. The CDR3 bases are TGTGCCAGCAGGAATAAAAGAGTTATCTTC.

This clonotype was seen many times. This CDR3 is CASSLMTGFNYGYTF. For the CDR3, the DNA is TGTGCCAGCAGTTTAATGACAGGGTTCAACTATGGCTACACCTTC. The chain has TRBV12-3 or TRBV12-4 and TRBJ1-2, with 7 bases aligning to TRBD1. This CDR3 spans 15 amino acids. J gave up 2 bases and V 2 bases, and 5 bases lay outside the gene matches.

This clonotype appeared many times. The chain carries TRBV7-9 and TRBJ1-5, with 7 positions matching TRBD1. Trimming cost V 5 bases and J 2 bases; bases outside gene matches: 3. CDR1 SEHNR and CDR2 FQNEAQ come from the germline V gene (reference sequence). CDR3 length: 14 amino acids. CDR3 sequence reads: CASSGDSGNQPQHF. DNA for the CDR3: TGTGCCAGCAGCGGGGACAGTGGCAATCAGCCCCAGCATTTT.

This clonotype occurred many times. The chain employs TRBV7-8 and TRBJ1-2; possibly TRBD1 for D (6 bases). CDR1 and CDR2 (germline): SGHVS, FQNEAQ. V lost 3 bases, J lost 0 bases, and 17 bases lay in between. The CDR3 has 17 residues. DNA of the CDR3: TGTGCCAGCAGCTTGACCGTCCGGGACAATACTAACTATGGCTACACCTTC. Its translation is CASSLTVRDNTNYGYTF.

A few counts support this clonotype. This rearrangement joins TRBV12-3 or TRBV12-4 to TRBJ2-1; D unclear. With 4 bases removed from V and 4 bases from J, the gap between germline ends came to 17 bases. The CDR3 runs 16 residues. In nucleotides, the CDR3 is TGTGCCAGCAGTTCCTCACCAAGTAGGCGATACAATGAGCAGTTCTTC. Its protein product is CASSSSPSRRYNEQFF.

The chain carries TRBV28 and TRBJ1-2; D perhaps matches TRBD1 (6 bases). This CDR3 contains 14 residues. Trimming shortened V by 5 bases and J by 4 bases, and 14 bases separated the two germline ends. The V gene's germline CDR1 is MDHEN and CDR2 SYDVKM. Written as DNA, the CDR3 is TGTGCCAGCAGTCCGGACAGAGCTTTCTATGGCTACACCTTC. This codes for CASSPDRAFYGYTF.

This chain uses TRBV4-3 with TRBJ1-6; the D gene is possibly TRBD1 (5 bases). Germline assignment: CDR1 LGHNA and CDR2 YSLEER. V dropped 4 bases and J dropped 10 bases, with 11 bases sitting between them. The CDR3 has 13 residues. The CDR3 DNA is TGCGCCAGCAGCCGGCTGGGGGTATCACCCCTCCACTTT. Residues: CASSRLGVSPLHF.

This chain joins TRBV10-1 and TRBJ1-1; 7 positions agree with TRBD1. Germline V gene data show CDR1 as WNHNN and CDR2 as SYGVQD (reference sequence). This CDR3 spans 14 amino acids. The V segment lost 0 bases and the J segment 5 bases; nucleotides outside the gene matches: 3. The CDR3 nucleotides read TGCGCCAGCAGTGAGTCGGCAGGGGGGACTGAAGCTTTCTTT. Translating it yields CASSESAGGTEAFF.

This clonotype has more than one count but fewer than ten. This sequence joins TRBV7-2 and TRBJ1-6; D is undetermined. Germline lookup yields CDR1 SGHTA and CDR2 FQGNSA. The CDR3 loop spans 14 amino acids. V lost 5 bases and J 8 bases, leaving 13 bases between the germline ends. The CDR3 loop reads CASSKHTEDSPLHF. CDR3 nucleotides: TGTGCCAGCAGCAAACACACCGAGGATTCACCCCTCCACTTT.

Many counts were recorded for this clonotype. The V gene is TRBV4-3, the J gene TRBJ1-1; D call uncertain. V gave up 0 bases and J gave up 3 bases, with 11 bases separating them. CDR1 and CDR2 (germline): LGHNA, YSLEER. The CDR3 runs 15 residues. CDR3 coding DNA: TGCGCCAGCAGCCAAGACGGAGGGTATGACACTGAAGCTTTCTTT. It yields the protein CASSQDGGYDTEAFF.

The J gene is TRBJ1-2, the V gene TRBV7-8, with 9 bases matching TRBD1. Germline V gene data show CDR1 as SGHVS and CDR2 as FQNEAQ. The CDR3 is 16 amino acids. V shed 5 bases, J shed 6 bases, and the junction held 13 bases outside the gene matches. The CDR3 DNA reads TGTGCCAGCAGCCCCTCCGGGACAGGGATTATGGATGGCTACACCTTC. Translation: CASSPSGTGIMDGYTF.

The CDR3 DNA is TGTGCCAGTAGTATCTCAAGCCGGGGGACTGAAGCTTTCTTT. Its protein product is CASSISSRGTEAFF. V gene TRBV19 combines with J gene TRBJ1-1; TRBD1 is a possible D gene (5 bases). V lost 3 bases and J 5 bases, leaving 13 bases between the germline ends. CDR1 and CDR2 (germline): LNHDA, SQIVND (reference sequence). This CDR3 spans 14 amino acids.

This clonotype was observed many times. This chain joins TRBV10-1 and TRBJ2-2, with D perhaps TRBD1 (6 bases). The V gene lost 8 bases and the J gene lost 6 bases, with 16 bases spanning the gap. The CDR3 totals 14 residues. CDR1 is WNHNN and CDR2 is SYGVQD in the germline V gene (reference sequence). CDR3 loop: CASGTGLQSGELFF. In DNA, the CDR3 is TGCGCCAGCGGAACAGGGTTACAGTCCGGGGAGCTGTTTTTT.

Only one count was recorded for this clonotype. The V gene is TRBV20-1, the J gene TRBJ2-7, with TRBD1 matching 9 bases. The V gene's germline CDR1 is DFQATT and CDR2 SNEGSKA (reference sequence). The CDR3 loop spans 14 amino acids. V shed 1 base, J shed 5 bases, and the junction held 6 bases outside the gene matches. The CDR3 DNA follows: TGCAGTGCTAGAGGCTCGACAGGGGGGGACGAGCAGTACTTC. This sequence encodes CSARGSTGGDEQYF.

This chain connects TRBV24-1 to TRBJ2-3; 8 bases are shared with TRBD2. From germline, CDR1 is KGHDR and CDR2 SFDVKD. The CDR3 loop spans 16 amino acids. Trimming removed 4 bases from V and 9 bases from J; junction bases left unmatched: 14. The CDR3 is CATSDSGLVTGETQYF. The CDR3 DNA is TGTGCCACCAGTGACTCGGGACTAGTCACCGGCGAGACGCAGTATTTT.

The chain recombines TRBV5-1 with TRBJ1-2; a possible D gene is TRBD1 (5 bases). The CDR3 contains 18 residues. CDR1 and CDR2 (germline): SGHRS, YFSETQ. Trimming stripped 0 bases from V and 7 bases from J, with 25 bases between. The CDR3 reads CASSLDWISQGPPPGYTF. In DNA, the CDR3 is TGCGCCAGCAGCTTGGATTGGATTAGTCAGGGCCCCCCCCCTGGCTACACCTTC. Combining the CDR3 with reference TRBV5-1 and TRBJ1-2 gives the whole variable domain KAGVTQTPRYLIKTRGQQVTLSCSPISGHRSVSWYQQTPGQGLQFLFEYFSETQRNKGNFPGRFSGRQFSNSRSEMNVSTLELGDSALYLCASSLDWISQGPPPGYTFGSGTRLTVV.